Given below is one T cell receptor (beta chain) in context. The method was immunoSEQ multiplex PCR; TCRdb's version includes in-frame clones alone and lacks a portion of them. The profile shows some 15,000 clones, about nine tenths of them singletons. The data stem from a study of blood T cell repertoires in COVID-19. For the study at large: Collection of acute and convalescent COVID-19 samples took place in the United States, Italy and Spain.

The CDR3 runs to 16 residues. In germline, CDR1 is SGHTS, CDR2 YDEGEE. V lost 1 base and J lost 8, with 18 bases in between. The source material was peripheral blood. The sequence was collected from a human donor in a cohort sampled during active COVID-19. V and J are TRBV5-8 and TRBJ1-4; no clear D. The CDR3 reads CASSLSGAPLGEKLFF. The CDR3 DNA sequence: TGTGCCAGCAGCTTGTCAGGTGCGCCCTTGGGCGAAAAACTGTTTTTT.